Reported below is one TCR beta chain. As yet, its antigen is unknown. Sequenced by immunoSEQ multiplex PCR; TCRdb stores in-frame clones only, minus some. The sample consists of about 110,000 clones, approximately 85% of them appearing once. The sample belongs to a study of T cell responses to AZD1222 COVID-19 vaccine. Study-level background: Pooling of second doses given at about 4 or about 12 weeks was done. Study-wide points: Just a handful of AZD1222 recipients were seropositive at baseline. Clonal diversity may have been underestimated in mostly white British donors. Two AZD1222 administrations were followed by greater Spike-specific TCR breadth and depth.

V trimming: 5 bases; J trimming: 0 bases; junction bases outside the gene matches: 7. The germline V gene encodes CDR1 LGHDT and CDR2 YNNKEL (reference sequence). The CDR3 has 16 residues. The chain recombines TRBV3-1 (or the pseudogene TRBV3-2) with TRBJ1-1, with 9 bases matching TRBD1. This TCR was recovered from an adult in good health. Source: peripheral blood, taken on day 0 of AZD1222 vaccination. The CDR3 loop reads CASSGTGSSMNTEAFF. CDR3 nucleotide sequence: TGTGCCAGCAGCGGGACAGGGTCGAGTATGAACACTGAAGCTTTCTTT.